The 27 T cell receptor beta chains below come from one sample, sequenced in a study of T cell changes during pregnancy in multiple sclerosis. Repertoires were generated with immunoSEQ multiplex PCR, while TCRdb's copy carries only in-frame clones and drops some. The table includes tens of thousands of clones, 85% to 95% detected once. Sequencing was performed on peripheral blood, taken in the second trimester of pregnancy. The receptors derive from a female donor in good health, enrolled as a control in a pregnancy study.

This clone appeared a few times. The rearrangement links TRBV6-1 to TRBJ2-7, with D possibly TRBD2 on 7 matching bases. With 2 bases removed from V and 0 bases from J, the gap between germline ends came to 11 bases. Germline V gives CDR1 MNHNS, CDR2 SASEGT. The CDR3 sequence is 15 residues long. The CDR3 spells CASSEWGGPSYEQYF. The CDR3 DNA reads TGTGCCAGCAGTGAATGGGGGGGGCCCTCCTACGAGCAGTACTTC.

The genes are TRBV6-1 and TRBJ2-6; D remains unclear. This CDR3 has 15 amino acids. Germline CDR1 MNHNS, CDR2 SASEGT. V was cut by 6 bases and J by 2 bases, with 11 bases left in between. CDR3 residues: CASRSIVAGANVLTF. As DNA, the CDR3 is TGTGCCAGCAGGAGTATTGTGGCTGGGGCCAACGTCCTGACTTTC.

In regard to this clone: One end of the junction does not line up with germline, which may come from a read error. The CDR3 is CASSLGGGSQNEQFF. The CDR3 nucleotides read TGTGCCAGCAGTTTGGGCGGGGGGAGCCAAAATGAGCAGTTCTTC. The rearrangement links TRBV5-5 to TRBJ2-1; 8 bases match TRBD2. The CDR3 extends over 15 amino acids. Germline CDR1 SGHKS, CDR2 YYEKEE (reference sequence). The full variable domain, its missing parts supplied by reference TRBV5-5 and TRBJ2-1, is DAGVTQSPTHLIKTRGQQVTLRCSPISGHKSVSWYQQVLGQGPQFIFQYYEKEERGRGNFPDRFSARQFPNYSSELNVNALLLGDSALYLCASSLGGGSQNEQFFGPGTRLTVL.

The chain combines TRBV25-1 with TRBJ2-7; D is unclear. CDR3 length equals 14 residues. From germline, CDR1 is MGHDK and CDR2 SYGVNS. The V end was cut by 4 bases, the J end by 2 bases, with 12 bases between. Here the CDR3 reads CASSGYERTYEQYF. In nucleotides, the CDR3 is TGTGCCAGCAGTGGATACGAGAGAACCTACGAGCAGTACTTC.

The chain uses TRBV5-1 and TRBJ1-6, with D perhaps matching TRBD1 (6 bases). CDR1 is SGHRS, CDR2 YFSETQ, per germline. This CDR3 contains 15 residues. Trimming left V 4 bases short and J 5 bases short, with 13 bases between. The CDR3 DNA sequence: TGCGCCAGCAGCAATCTAGGGGGAGATAATTCACCCCTCCACTTT. Amino acids: CASSNLGGDNSPLHF.

The rearrangement joins TRBV29-1 to TRBJ1-2; the match to TRBD1 covers 10 bases. The junction had 21 bases not matched to a gene; V was cut back by 7 bases and J by 4 bases. The length of the CDR3 is 18 residues. The germline CDR1 and CDR2 sequences are SQVTM and ANQGSEA. The CDR3 here is CSAQGGTGARGGLYGYTF. The CDR3 DNA follows: TGCAGCGCCCAAGGCGGGACAGGGGCCCGGGGGGGTCTCTATGGCTACACCTTC.

About this clone: One end of the junction fails to match germline, which may point to a read error. This rearrangement joins TRBV7-7 to TRBJ2-5; the match to TRBD1 covers 8 bases. This CDR3 is 15 amino acids long. Germline lookup yields CDR1 SSHAT and CDR2 FNYEAQ (reference sequence). CDR3: CASSQNQGARETQYF. Written as DNA, the CDR3 is TGTGCTAGCAGCCAAAACCAGGGGGCGCGGGAGACCCAGTACTTC.

This chain links TRBV27 with TRBJ1-2, with a weak D call TRBD1 (5 bases). The V gene's germline CDR1 is MNHEY and CDR2 SMNVEV (reference sequence). Trimming shortened V by 5 bases and J by 4 bases, and 20 bases separated the two germline ends. CDR3 length: 16 amino acids. CDR3 protein: CASSPNRRDYAYGYTF. For the CDR3, the DNA is TGTGCCAGCAGTCCTAATCGAAGGGACTACGCCTATGGCTACACCTTC.

The chain recombines TRBV5-1 with TRBJ2-5; 7 bases match TRBD2. The length of the CDR3 is 13 residues. The V and J ends lost 10 bases and 3 bases, in that order; junction bases with no gene match: 9. Germline loops: CDR1 SGHRS, CDR2 YFSETQ. The CDR3 here is CAGSRAGEETQYF. CDR3 bases: TGCGCCGGATCCAGGGCGGGGGAAGAGACCCAGTACTTC.

The gene calls are TRBV6-6 and TRBJ1-3; 8 positions match TRBD1. Germline loops: CDR1 MNHNY, CDR2 SVGAGI (reference sequence). V gave up 4 bases and J gave up 7 bases; unmatched junction bases: 12. CDR3 size: 16 residues. Here the CDR3 reads CASSFQQGGGWNTIYF. The CDR3, as DNA: TGTGCCAGCAGTTTCCAACAGGGGGGCGGGTGGAACACCATATATTTT.

This chain joins TRBV5-1 and TRBJ2-3; D may be TRBD1 (5 bases). The CDR3 is 14 residues long. CDR1 and CDR2 (germline): SGHRS, YFSETQ. The V and J ends lost 3 bases and 1 base respectively, with 9 bases between them. The CDR3 bases are TGCGCCAGCAGCTCCAAGACAGGCACAGATACGCAGTATTTT. Encoded protein: CASSSKTGTDTQYF.

The chain joins TRBV19 to TRBJ1-5; D is ambiguous. From germline, CDR1 is LNHDA and CDR2 SQIVND (reference sequence). The CDR3 runs to 15 residues. The V gene lost 5 bases and the J gene lost 2 bases, with 13 bases spanning the gap. In DNA form, the CDR3 reads TGTGCCAGTAGTCCCAGACACGGTGGCAATCAGCCCCAGCATTTT. Its translation: CASSPRHGGNQPQHF.

V is TRBV7-9 and J is TRBJ1-3; D is unclear. Germline-derived CDR1 and CDR2 are SEHNR and FQNEAQ (reference sequence). The CDR3 has 12 residues. Trimming shortened V by 9 bases and J by 7 bases, and 13 bases separated the two germline ends. The DNA for the CDR3 is TGTGCCAGTAGGCGCCTCGGGAACACCATATATTTT. Protein: CASRRLGNTIYF. The complete variable domain, with remaining parts taken from reference TRBV7-9 and TRBJ1-3, reads DTGVSQNPRHKITKRGQNVTFRCDPISEHNRLYWYRQTLGQGPEFLTYFQNEAQLEKSRLLSDRFSAERPKGSFSTLEIQRTEQGDSAMYLCASRRLGNTIYFGEGSWLTVV.

This clone was seen only once. The V call is TRBV5-4, the J call TRBJ1-2, with TRBD1 matching over 7 bases. Germline CDR1 reads SGHNT; CDR2 reads YYREEE (reference sequence). The CDR3 totals 18 residues. The V gene end was trimmed by 4 bases and the J gene end by 4 bases; junction bases not matched to a gene: 19. In DNA, the CDR3 is TGTGCCAGCAGCAGTGACAGGGACAGACGAGCCCTTAGCTATGGCTACACCTTC. It specifies CASSSDRDRRALSYGYTF.

This rearrangement joins TRBV6-6 to TRBJ1-3; D call uncertain. This CDR3 has 12 residues. Germline V lookup: CDR1 MNHNY, CDR2 SVGAGI (reference sequence). V lost 6 bases and J lost 0, with 3 bases in between. As DNA, the CDR3 is TGTGCCAGCAGGAGCTCTGGAAACACCATATATTTT. Translated: CASRSSGNTIYF.

V gene TRBV2 combines with J gene TRBJ1-2; 7 bases align to TRBD1. V lost 7 bases, J lost 0 bases, and 5 bases stayed unmatched. This CDR3 is 14 amino acids long. Germline CDR1 and CDR2: SNHLY and FYNNEI. The CDR3: CASTYRGANYGYTF. The DNA for the CDR3 is TGTGCCAGCACCTACAGGGGAGCTAACTATGGCTACACCTTC. Full variable domain (missing parts from reference TRBV2 and TRBJ1-2): EPEVTQTPSHQVTQMGQEVILRCVPISNHLYFYWYRQILGQKVEFLVSFYNNEISEKSEIFDDQFSVERPDGSNFTLKIRSTKLEDSAMYFCASTYRGANYGYTFGSGTRLTVV.

The rearrangement uses TRBV2 and TRBJ1-2; D is uncertain. The V gene lost 7 bases and the J gene lost 7 bases, with 13 bases spanning the gap. Germline lookup yields CDR1 SNHLY and CDR2 FYNNEI. The CDR3 totals 12 residues. In DNA form, the CDR3 reads TGTGCCAGCACCACGAGGGCAAGTGGCTACACCTTC. Protein: CASTTRASGYTF.

Only one count was recorded for this clone. The chain employs TRBV7-3 and TRBJ2-1, with a possible D match to TRBD1 (7 bases). In germline, CDR1 is SGHTA, CDR2 FQGTGA. The CDR3 totals 14 residues. Trimming removed 2 bases at V and 9 bases at J, with 14 bases between. CDR3 sequence reads: CASSLQGVGGEQFF. CDR3 nucleotides: TGTGCCAGCAGCTTACAGGGGGTCGGGGGTGAGCAGTTCTTC.

This rearrangement joins TRBV14 to TRBJ2-1; possibly TRBD2 for D (7 bases). The germline V and J ends were trimmed by 2 bases and 4 bases, with 15 bases remaining between them. Germline-derived CDR1 and CDR2 are SGHDN and FVKESK. The CDR3 contains 16 residues. The CDR3 loop is CASSQPKGDYYNEQFF. The CDR3 nucleotides are TGTGCCAGCAGCCAACCGAAGGGGGACTATTACAATGAGCAGTTCTTC.

The chain joins TRBV11-3 to TRBJ1-1; D is ambiguous. Trimming removed 4 bases at V and 0 bases at J, with 6 bases between. The CDR3 covers 13 residues. Per germline, CDR1 SGHNT and CDR2 YENEEA. CDR3 in amino acids: CASSSNMNTEAFF. For the CDR3, the DNA is TGTGCCAGCAGCTCCAACATGAACACTGAAGCTTTCTTT.

This chain links TRBV6-5 with TRBJ2-1; possibly TRBD1 for D (7 bases). CDR3 length equals 15 residues. V shed 7 bases and J shed 4 bases, with 17 bases lying between them. CDR1 and CDR2 (germline): MNHEY, SVGAGI. CDR3 region: CASTSPPGGYNEQFF. In nucleotides, the CDR3 is TGTGCCAGCACCTCCCCCCCAGGGGGGTACAATGAGCAGTTCTTC.

The chain joins TRBV9 to TRBJ1-1, with a possible D match to TRBD1 (5 bases). The germline V gene encodes CDR1 SGDLS and CDR2 YYNGEE. Between the trimmed V and J ends, which lost 3 bases and 5 bases, there was a span of 14 bases. This CDR3 spans 14 amino acids. In DNA, the CDR3 is TGTGCCAGCAGCGGCGGTGGGGCGGGGACTGAAGCTTTCTTT. Translating gives CASSGGGAGTEAFF.

This chain joins TRBV27 and TRBJ1-2; TRBD1 is a possible D gene (5 bases). The germline gives CDR1 MNHEY, CDR2 SMNVEV (reference sequence). The V end lost 4 bases, the J end lost 6 bases, and 12 bases lay between the germline ends. CDR3 size: 13 residues. DNA of the CDR3: TGTGCCAGCAGTTACAACAGGTTACATGGCTACACCTTC. This gives the protein CASSYNRLHGYTF.

This clone has more than one count but fewer than ten. The V and J genes are TRBV7-9 and TRBJ1-5; 7 bases align to TRBD1. The germline CDR1 and CDR2 sequences are SEHNR and FQNEAQ (reference sequence). The CDR3 is made up of 13 amino acids. Trimming cost V 4 bases and J 4 bases; bases outside gene matches: 1. The CDR3, as DNA: TGTGCCAGCAGCTCAGGGGGGAATCAGCCCCAGCATTTT. It translates to CASSSGGNQPQHF.

This clone was detected only once. The chain recombines TRBV28 with TRBJ1-2, with TRBD1 matching 7 bases. V shed 6 bases and J 6 bases; nucleotides not matched to a gene: 10. In germline, CDR1 is MDHEN, CDR2 SYDVKM. The CDR3 consists of 14 residues. The CDR3 sequence: CASSEKGGAHGYTF. The CDR3 DNA reads TGTGCCAGCAGCGAGAAAGGGGGCGCACATGGCTACACCTTC.

This chain joins TRBV5-1 and TRBJ2-5; 10 positions match TRBD1. This CDR3 contains 16 residues. V lost 6 bases and J lost 5; bases outside the gene matches: 13. Germline CDR1 and CDR2: SGHRS and YFSETQ. CDR3 residues: CASTENIMGQGETQYF. The CDR3 DNA reads TGCGCCAGCACTGAGAACATCATGGGACAGGGGGAGACCCAGTACTTC. The full variable domain, in which reference TRBV5-1 and TRBJ2-5 provide the parts outside the CDR3, is KAGVTQTPRYLIKTRGQQVTLSCSPISGHRSVSWYQQTPGQGLQFLFEYFSETQRNKGNFPGRFSGRQFSNSRSEMNVSTLELGDSALYLCASTENIMGQGETQYFGPGTRLLVL.

Worth noting for this clone: The junction differs from germline at one of its ends, possibly a read error. The chain links TRBV9 to TRBJ2-1; TRBD2 agrees at 10 bases. CDR1 is SGDLS and CDR2 is YYNGEE in the germline V gene. This CDR3 spans 15 amino acids. The CDR3 DNA is TGTGCCAGCAGCATTAGCGGGGGGTCCTCCAATGAGCAGTTCTTC. As protein: CASSISGGSSNEQFF.